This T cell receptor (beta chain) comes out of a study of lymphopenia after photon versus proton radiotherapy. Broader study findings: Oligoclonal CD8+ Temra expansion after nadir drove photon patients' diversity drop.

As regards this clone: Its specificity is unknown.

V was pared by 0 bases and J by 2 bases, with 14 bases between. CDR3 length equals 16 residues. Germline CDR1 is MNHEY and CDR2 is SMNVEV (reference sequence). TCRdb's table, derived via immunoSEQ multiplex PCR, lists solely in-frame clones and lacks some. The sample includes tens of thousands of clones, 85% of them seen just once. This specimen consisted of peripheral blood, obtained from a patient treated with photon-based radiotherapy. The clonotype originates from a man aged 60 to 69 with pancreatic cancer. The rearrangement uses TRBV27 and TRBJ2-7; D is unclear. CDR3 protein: CASSLSPSDGTYEQYF. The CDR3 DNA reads TGTGCCAGCAGTTTATCCCCCTCGGACGGTACCTACGAGCAGTACTTC.